This T cell receptor beta chain was captured in a study of human T cells and chemical hapten exposure. As for time point: pre-sensitization, week 0. Treatment of the sample: therapeutic diphenylcyclopropenone sensitization with weekly scalp DPC. The CDR3 consists of 13 residues. The germline V gene encodes CDR1 ENHRY and CDR2 SYGVKD. The V and J ends lost 6 bases and 3 bases, in that order; junction bases with no gene match: 4. This clonotype has a handful of counts. One entry per CDR3 protein results from TCRdb running MiXCR on the RACE reads. The table lists about 350,000 distinct CDR3 sequences, approximately 5% of them singletons.

The input for sequencing was whole blood, taken in connection with sensitization to the hapten diphenylcyclopropenone (DPC). This TCR was sampled from a woman between 18 and 29 years old with alopecia areata. Some clones in this sample may be carry-over from other donors' samples. The chain links TRBV10-3 to TRBJ1-2; 7 bases are shared with TRBD1. The CDR3 loop is CAIRQGGDYGYTF. DNA of the CDR3: TGTGCCATCAGGCAGGGGGGGGACTATGGCTACACCTTC.